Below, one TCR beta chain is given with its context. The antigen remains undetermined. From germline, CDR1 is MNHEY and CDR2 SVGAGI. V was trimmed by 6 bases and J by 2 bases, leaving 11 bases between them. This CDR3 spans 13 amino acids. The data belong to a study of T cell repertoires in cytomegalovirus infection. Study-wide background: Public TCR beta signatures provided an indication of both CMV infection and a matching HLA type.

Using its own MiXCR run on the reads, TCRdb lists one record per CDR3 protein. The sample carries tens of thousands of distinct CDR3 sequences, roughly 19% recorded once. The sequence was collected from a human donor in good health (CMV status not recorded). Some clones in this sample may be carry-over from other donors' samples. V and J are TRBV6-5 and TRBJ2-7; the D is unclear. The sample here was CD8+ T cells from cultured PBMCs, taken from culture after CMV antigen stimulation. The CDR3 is CASSLGSTYEQYF. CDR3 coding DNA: TGTGCCAGCAGCCTCGGTTCTACCTACGAGCAGTACTTC.